Listed here is a single T cell receptor beta chain. Antigen specificity is unknown. The record originates from a study of cytomegalovirus exposure and HLA in healthy donors. Points from the study as a whole: Researchers catalogued about 160 TCR beta chains as cytomegalovirus-associated. Follow-up analysis later connected one missense variant in DCLRE1C with trimming of TCR beta V- and J-genes. When a later analysis was performed, an Asian-associated ancestry cluster reportedly had fewer N-insertions than the roughly 700-donor mean.

The PCR had 60 Vbeta and 13 Jbeta primers. The table came from immunoSEQ multiplex PCR; TCRdb's copy has only in-frame clones and leaves some out. The sample carries 150,000 to 200,000 clones, around 82% recorded once. The source material was PBMCs. The sequence derives from a man aged 18-30 years in good health and CMV-seronegative.

The CDR3 coding sequence is TGTGCCAGCAGCTTAGGTAGATGGGGGGGGCACTCTGGGGCCAACGTCCTGACTTTC. It is translated as CASSLGRWGGHSGANVLTF. The genes are TRBV11-1 and TRBJ2-6; possibly TRBD2 for D (7 bases). The CDR3 loop spans 19 amino acids. Per germline, CDR1 SGHAT and CDR2 FQDESV (reference sequence). Trimming pared 1 base from V and 0 bases from J, leaving 16 bases between.